This T cell receptor (beta chain) was sequenced in a study of response to subunit inactivated influenza vaccine. Unmatched junction bases numbered 12, after V lost 4 bases and J lost 7 bases. Germline V gives CDR1 SGHRS, CDR2 YFSETQ. The CDR3 length is 16 residues. Study-level points and caveats: A suggestion made by the authors is that each seasonal influenza vaccination recruits few new T cells.

This clonotype was found a few times. Its target is not known. Via MiXCR, TCRdb re-called the RT-PCR reads, giving one row per CDR3 protein. The sample shows some 800,000 distinct CDR3 sequences, 21% of them seen only once. V is TRBV5-1 and J is TRBJ2-1, with 9 bases aligning to TRBD2. The clonotype originates from a man aged 45-65 years who received an inactivated influenza vaccine. Sequencing was performed on PBMCs from blood, taken about 5 days after vaccination. The CDR3: CASSPGGRGGRNEQFF. As DNA, the CDR3 is TGCGCCAGCAGCCCCGGTGGGCGGGGGGGCCGGAATGAGCAGTTCTTC.